This TCR beta chain was observed in a study of shared clonotypes between healthy human individuals. Overall study context: Every donor yielded three CD4 naive, three CD4 memory, two CD8 naive and one CD8 memory plate.

This clone was detected once. Its antigen remains unknown. All of the donors resided in Nashville, Tennessee, and each was a Caucasian adult. Study observations and caveats: Sequencing depth was predicted to influence how clonotypes are shared among donors. The study drew on few donors, limiting represented genetic and exposure-history diversity.

This table comes from immunoSEQ multiplex PCR, and its TCRdb copy is limited to in-frame clones, with some not included. The table records about 2.4 million clones, approximately 94% of them present only once. This CDR3 contains 15 residues. V was shortened by 4 bases and J by 3 bases, with 16 bases between the two germline ends. Germline V gene lookup returns CDR1 MNHNY and CDR2 SVGAGI (reference sequence). The specimen sequenced was naive CD4+ T cells from PBMCs. The subset: CD45RA+ positively selected. This chain connects TRBV6-6 to TRBJ2-7; weak D call: TRBD1 (6 bases). The sequence derives from a man aged 18-30 years in good health. Some clones in this sample may be carry-over from other donors' samples. The CDR3 DNA follows: TGTGCCAGCAGTTCCCACAGGGAGAGGATCTACGAGCAGTACTTC. This gives the protein CASSSHRERIYEQYF.